This T cell receptor (beta chain) was identified in a study of response to subunit inactivated influenza vaccine. MiXCR, run by TCRdb on the RT-PCR reads, gives a single entry per CDR3 protein. The sample consists of approximately 250,000 distinct CDR3 sequences, 12% of them appearing once. This clonotype was counted between two and nine times. The V end lost 0 bases, the J end lost 8 bases, and 13 bases lay between the germline ends. Germline CDR1 is LGHDT and CDR2 is YNNKEL (reference sequence). The CDR3 has 14 amino acids. The origin of this receptor is a man between 50 and 59 years old who received an inactivated influenza vaccine. Here the sequenced sample was non-naive T cells sorted from PBMCs, taken 14 days before vaccination. V gene TRBV3-1 combines with J gene TRBJ1-2, with D possibly matching TRBD1 (5 bases). The CDR3 DNA reads TGTGCCAGCAGCCAAGATCACCAGGGTGAGGGCTACACCTTC. This codes for CASSQDHQGEGYTF.